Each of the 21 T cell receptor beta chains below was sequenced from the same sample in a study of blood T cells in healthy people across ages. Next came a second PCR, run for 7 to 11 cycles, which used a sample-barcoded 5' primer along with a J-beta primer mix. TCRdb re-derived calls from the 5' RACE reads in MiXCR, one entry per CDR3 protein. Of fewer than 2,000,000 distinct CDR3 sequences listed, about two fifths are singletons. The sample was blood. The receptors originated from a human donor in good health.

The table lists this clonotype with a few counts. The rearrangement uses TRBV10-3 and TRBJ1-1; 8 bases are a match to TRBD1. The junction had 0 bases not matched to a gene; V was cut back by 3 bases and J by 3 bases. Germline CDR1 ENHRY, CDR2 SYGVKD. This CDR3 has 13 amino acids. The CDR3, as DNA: TGTGCCATCAGTGAACAGGGGGACACTGAAGCTTTCTTT. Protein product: CAISEQGDTEAFF.

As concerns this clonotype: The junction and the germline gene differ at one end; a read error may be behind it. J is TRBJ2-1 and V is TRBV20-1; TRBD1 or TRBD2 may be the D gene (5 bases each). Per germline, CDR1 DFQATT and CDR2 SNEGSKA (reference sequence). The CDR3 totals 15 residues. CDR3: CSTRVGPALYNEQFF. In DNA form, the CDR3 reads TGCAGTACTAGAGTGGGGCCGGCACTCTACAATGAGCAGTTCTTC.

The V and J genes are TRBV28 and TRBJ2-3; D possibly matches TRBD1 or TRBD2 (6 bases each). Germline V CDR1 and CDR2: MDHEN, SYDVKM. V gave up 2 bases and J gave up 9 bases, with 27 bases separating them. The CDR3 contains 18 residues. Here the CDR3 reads CASSLVGGLVAKTDTQYF. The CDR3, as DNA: TGTGCCAGCAGTTTAGTAGGGGGGTTAGTGGCGAAAACTGACACGCAGTATTTT.

The CDR3 sequence is CASSQGGTPGRSYEQYF. In DNA form, the CDR3 reads TGTGCCAGCAGCCAAGGGGGCACGCCCGGACGTTCCTACGAGCAGTACTTC. This sequence joins TRBV4-2 and TRBJ2-7; TRBD1 is a possible D gene (5 bases). CDR1 and CDR2 (germline): LGHNA, YNFKEQ. The V end was cut by 1 base, the J end by 1 base, with 17 bases between. The CDR3 spans 17 residues.

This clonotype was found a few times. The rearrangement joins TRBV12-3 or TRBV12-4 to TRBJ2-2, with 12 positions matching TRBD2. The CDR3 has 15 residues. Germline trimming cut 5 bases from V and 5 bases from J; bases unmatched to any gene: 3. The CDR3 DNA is TGTGCCAGCAGTCGGACTAGCGGGGAGACCGGGGAGCTGTTTTTT. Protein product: CASSRTSGETGELFF.

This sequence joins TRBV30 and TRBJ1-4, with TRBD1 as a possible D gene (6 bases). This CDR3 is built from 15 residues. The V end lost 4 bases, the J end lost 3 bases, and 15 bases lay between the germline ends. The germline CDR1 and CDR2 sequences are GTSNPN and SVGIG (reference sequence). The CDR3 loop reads CAWNSGGGSNEKLFF. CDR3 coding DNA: TGTGCCTGGAATTCCGGGGGGGGCTCTAATGAAAAACTGTTTTTT.

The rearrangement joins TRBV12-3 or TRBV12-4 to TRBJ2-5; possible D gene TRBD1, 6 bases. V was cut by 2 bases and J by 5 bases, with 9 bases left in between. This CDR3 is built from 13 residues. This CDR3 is CASSLHRDETQYF. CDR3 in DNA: TGTGCCAGCAGTTTACACAGGGACGAGACCCAGTACTTC.

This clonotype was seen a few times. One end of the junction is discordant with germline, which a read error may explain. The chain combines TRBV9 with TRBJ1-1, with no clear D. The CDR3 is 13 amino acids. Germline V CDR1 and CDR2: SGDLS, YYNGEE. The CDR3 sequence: CANSVGMNTEAFF. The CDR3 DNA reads TGTGCCAACAGCGTAGGAATGAACACTGAAGCTTTCTTT.

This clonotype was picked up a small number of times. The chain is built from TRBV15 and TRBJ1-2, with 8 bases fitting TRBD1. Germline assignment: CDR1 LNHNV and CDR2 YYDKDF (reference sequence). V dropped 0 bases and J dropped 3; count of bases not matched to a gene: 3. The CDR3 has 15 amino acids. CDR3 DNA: TGTGCCACCAGCAGAGATCAGGACAGGGACTATGGCTACACCTTC. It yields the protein CATSRDQDRDYGYTF. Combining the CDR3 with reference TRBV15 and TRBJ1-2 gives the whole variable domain DAMVIQNPRYQVTQFGKPVTLSCSQTLNHNVMYWYQQKSSQAPKLLFHYYDKDFNNEADTPDNFQSRRPNTSFCFLDIRSPGLGDTAMYLCATSRDQDRDYGYTFGSGTRLTVV.

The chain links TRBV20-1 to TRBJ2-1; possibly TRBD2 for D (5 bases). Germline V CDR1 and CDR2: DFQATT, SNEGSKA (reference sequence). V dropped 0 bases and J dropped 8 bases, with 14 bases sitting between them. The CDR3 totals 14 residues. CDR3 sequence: CSAREPSNGDEQFF. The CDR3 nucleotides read TGCAGTGCTAGAGAACCTTCTAACGGGGATGAGCAGTTCTTC.

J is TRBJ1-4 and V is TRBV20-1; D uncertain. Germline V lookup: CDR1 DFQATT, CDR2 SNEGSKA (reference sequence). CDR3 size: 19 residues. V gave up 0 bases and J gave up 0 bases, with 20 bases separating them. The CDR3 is CSARDLLGRSEATNEKLFF. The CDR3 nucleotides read TGCAGTGCTAGAGATCTCTTGGGCCGATCTGAGGCAACTAATGAAAAACTGTTTTTT.

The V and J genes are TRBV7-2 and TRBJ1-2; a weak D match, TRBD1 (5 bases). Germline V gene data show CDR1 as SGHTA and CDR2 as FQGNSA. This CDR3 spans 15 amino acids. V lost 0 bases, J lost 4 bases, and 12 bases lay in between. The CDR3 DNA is TGTGCCAGCAGCTTAGCCTCCCGGACACCCTATGGCTACACCTTC. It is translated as CASSLASRTPYGYTF.

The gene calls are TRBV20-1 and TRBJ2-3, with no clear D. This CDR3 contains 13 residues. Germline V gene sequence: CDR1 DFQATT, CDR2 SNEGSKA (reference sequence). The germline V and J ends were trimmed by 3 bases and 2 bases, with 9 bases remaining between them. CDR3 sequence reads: CSARWKYTDTQYF. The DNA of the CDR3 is TGCAGTGCTAGGTGGAAGTACACAGATACGCAGTATTTT.

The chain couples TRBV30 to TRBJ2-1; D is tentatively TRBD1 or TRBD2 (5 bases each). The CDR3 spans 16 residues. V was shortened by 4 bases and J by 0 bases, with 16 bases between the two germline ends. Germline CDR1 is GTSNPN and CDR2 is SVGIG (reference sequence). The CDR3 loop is CAWTGRGRSSYNEQFF. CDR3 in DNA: TGTGCCTGGACGGGACGGGGCAGGAGCTCCTACAATGAGCAGTTCTTC. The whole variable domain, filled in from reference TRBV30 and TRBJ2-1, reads SQTIHQWPATLVQPVGSPLSLECTVEGTSNPNLYWYRQAAGRGLQLLFYSVGIGQISSEVPQNLSASRPQDRQFILSSKKLLLSDSGFYLCAWTGRGRSSYNEQFFGPGTRLTVL.

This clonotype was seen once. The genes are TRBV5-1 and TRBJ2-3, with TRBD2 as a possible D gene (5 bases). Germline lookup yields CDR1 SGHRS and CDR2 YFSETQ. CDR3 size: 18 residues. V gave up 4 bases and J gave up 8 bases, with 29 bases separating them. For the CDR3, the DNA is TGCGCCAGCAGCCGGACCACCCACCGAAACTACCCGGGGTTTACGCAGTATTTT. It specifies CASSRTTHRNYPGFTQYF. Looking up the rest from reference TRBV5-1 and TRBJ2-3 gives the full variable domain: KAGVTQTPRYLIKTRGQQVTLSCSPISGHRSVSWYQQTPGQGLQFLFEYFSETQRNKGNFPGRFSGRQFSNSRSEMNVSTLELGDSALYLCASSRTTHRNYPGFTQYFGPGTRLTVL.

The DNA of the CDR3 is TGTGCCATCAGTGAGTCATGGACAGGGCTAACCTACGAGCAGTACTTC. Amino acid sequence: CAISESWTGLTYEQYF. This chain connects TRBV10-3 to TRBJ2-4; 8 bases agree with TRBD1. The J call is uncertain, as TRBJ2-7 better fits the DNA end. The germline CDR1 and CDR2 sequences are ENHRY and SYGVKD. This CDR3 comprises 16 residues.

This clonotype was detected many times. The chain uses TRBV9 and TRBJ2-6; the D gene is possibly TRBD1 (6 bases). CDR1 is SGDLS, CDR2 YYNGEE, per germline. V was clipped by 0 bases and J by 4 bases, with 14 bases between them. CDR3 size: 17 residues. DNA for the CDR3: TGTGCCAGCAGCGTAGACAGGGTGATTGACGGGGCCAACGTCCTGACTTTC. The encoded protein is CASSVDRVIDGANVLTF. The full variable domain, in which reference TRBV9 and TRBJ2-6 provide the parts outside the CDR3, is DSGVTQTPKHLITATGQRVTLRCSPRSGDLSVYWYQQSLDQGLQFLIQYYNGEERAKGNILERFSAQQFPDLHSELNLSSLELGDSALYFCASSVDRVIDGANVLTFGAGSRLTVL.

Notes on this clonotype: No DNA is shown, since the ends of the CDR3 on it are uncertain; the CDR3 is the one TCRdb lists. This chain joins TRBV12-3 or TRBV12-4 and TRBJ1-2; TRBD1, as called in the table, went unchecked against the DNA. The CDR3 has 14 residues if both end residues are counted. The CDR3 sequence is CASSSSTEIYGYTF.

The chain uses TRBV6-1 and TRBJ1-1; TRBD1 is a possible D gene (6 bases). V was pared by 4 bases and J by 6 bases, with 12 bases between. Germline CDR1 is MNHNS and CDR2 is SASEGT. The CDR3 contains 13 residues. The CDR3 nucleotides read TGTGCCAGCAGTGTAGGGGGGCACGCTGAAGCTTTCTTT. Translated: CASSVGGHAEAFF.

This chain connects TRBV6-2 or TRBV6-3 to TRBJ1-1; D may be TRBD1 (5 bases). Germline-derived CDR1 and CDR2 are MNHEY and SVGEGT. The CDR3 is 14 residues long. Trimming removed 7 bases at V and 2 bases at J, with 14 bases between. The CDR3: CASIDRQTNTEAFF. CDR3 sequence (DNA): TGTGCCAGCATAGACAGACAGACTAACACTGAAGCTTTCTTT.

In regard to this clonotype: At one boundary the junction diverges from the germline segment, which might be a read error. The CDR3 sequence: CSAGEAGTGGIYGYTF. CDR3 coding DNA: TGCAGTGCTGGAGAAGCAGGGACAGGGGGAATTTATGGCTACACCTTC. This chain connects TRBV20-1 to TRBJ1-2, with 11 bases identical to TRBD1. CDR1 and CDR2 (germline): DFQATT, SNEGSKA (reference sequence). This CDR3 has 16 residues.